This T cell receptor (beta chain) was found in a study of T cell changes during pregnancy in multiple sclerosis. The protocol was immunoSEQ multiplex PCR, while the TCRdb copy is restricted to in-frame clones and leaves out a portion. The sample yields around 68,000 clones, about nine tenths seen once. This clone was recorded once. CDR3 length equals 16 residues. In germline, CDR1 is SGHTA, CDR2 FQGTGA. Losses at the gene ends were 5 bases for V and 4 bases for J; bases not matched to a gene: 6. The chain carries TRBV7-3 and TRBJ2-3; 13 nucleotides agree with TRBD2. Sequencing was performed on peripheral blood, taken in the third trimester of pregnancy. The TCR comes from a female donor in good health, enrolled as a control in a pregnancy study. The CDR3 region has the DNA TGTGCCAGCAGCCCAAGACTAGCGGGGGGTCCAGATACGCAGTATTTT. Its translation: CASSPRLAGGPDTQYF.